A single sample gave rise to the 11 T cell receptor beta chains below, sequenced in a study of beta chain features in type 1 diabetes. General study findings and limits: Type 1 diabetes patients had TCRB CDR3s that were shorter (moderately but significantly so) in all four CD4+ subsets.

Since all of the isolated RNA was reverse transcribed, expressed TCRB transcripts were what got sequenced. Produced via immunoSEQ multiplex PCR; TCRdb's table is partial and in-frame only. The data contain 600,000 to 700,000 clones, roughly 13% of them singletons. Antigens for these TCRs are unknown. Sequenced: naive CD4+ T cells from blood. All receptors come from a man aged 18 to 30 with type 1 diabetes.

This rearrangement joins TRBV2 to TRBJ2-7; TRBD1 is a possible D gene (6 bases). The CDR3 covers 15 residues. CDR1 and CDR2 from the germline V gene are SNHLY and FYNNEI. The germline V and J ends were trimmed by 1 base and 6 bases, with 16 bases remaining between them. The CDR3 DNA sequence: TGTGCCAGCAGTGAAGTTAGGGGGTGGGGTGGCGAGCAGTACTTC. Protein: CASSEVRGWGGEQYF.

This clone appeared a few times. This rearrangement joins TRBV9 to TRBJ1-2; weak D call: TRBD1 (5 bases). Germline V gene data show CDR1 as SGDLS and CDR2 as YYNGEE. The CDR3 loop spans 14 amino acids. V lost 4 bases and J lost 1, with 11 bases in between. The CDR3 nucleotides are TGTGCCAGCAGCCCCGGGGGGGATAACTATGGCTACACCTTC. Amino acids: CASSPGGDNYGYTF. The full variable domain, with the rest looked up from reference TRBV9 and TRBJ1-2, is DSGVTQTPKHLITATGQRVTLRCSPRSGDLSVYWYQQSLDQGLQFLIQYYNGEERAKGNILERFSAQQFPDLHSELNLSSLELGDSALYFCASSPGGDNYGYTFGSGTRLTVV.

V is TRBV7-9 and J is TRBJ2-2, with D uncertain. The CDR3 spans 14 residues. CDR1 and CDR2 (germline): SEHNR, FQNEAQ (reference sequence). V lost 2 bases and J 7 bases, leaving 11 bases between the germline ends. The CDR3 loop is CASSLRSGFGELFF. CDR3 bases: TGTGCCAGCAGCTTACGGTCAGGATTCGGGGAGCTGTTTTTT.

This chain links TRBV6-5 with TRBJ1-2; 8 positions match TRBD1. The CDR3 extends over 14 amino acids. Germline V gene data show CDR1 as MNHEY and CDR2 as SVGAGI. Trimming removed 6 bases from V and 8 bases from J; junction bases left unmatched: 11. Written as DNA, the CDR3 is TGTGCCAGCAGCTTATGGCAGGGGGCGGGAGGCTACACCTTC. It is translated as CASSLWQGAGGYTF.

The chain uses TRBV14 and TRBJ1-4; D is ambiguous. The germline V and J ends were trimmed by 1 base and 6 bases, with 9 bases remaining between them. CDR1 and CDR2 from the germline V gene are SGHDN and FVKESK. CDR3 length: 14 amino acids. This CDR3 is CASSQGPADEKLFF. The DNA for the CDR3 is TGTGCCAGCAGCCAAGGACCGGCTGATGAAAAACTGTTTTTT. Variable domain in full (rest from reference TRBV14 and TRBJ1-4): EAGVTQFPSHSVIEKGQTVTLRCDPISGHDNLYWYRRVMGKEIKFLLHFVKESKQDESGMPNNRFLAERTGGTYSTLKVQPAELEDSGVYFCASSQGPADEKLFFGSGTQLSVL.

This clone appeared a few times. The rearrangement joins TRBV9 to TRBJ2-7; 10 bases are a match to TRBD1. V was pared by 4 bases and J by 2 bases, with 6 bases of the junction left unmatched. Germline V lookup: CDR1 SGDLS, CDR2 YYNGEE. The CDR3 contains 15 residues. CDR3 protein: CASSFGQGEAYEQYF. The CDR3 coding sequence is TGTGCCAGCAGCTTCGGACAGGGGGAGGCCTACGAGCAGTACTTC.

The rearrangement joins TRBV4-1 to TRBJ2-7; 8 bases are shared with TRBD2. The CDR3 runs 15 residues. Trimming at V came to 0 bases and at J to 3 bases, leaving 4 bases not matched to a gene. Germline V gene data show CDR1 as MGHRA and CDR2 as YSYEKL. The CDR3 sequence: CASSQEAGGGYEQYF. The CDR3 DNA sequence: TGCGCCAGCAGCCAAGAGGCGGGGGGCGGCTACGAGCAGTACTTC.

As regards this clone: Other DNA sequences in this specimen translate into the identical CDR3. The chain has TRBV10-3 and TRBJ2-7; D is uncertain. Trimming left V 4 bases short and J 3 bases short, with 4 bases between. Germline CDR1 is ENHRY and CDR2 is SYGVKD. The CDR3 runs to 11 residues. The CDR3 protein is CAISVYYEQYF. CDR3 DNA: TGTGCCATCAGTGTTTACTACGAGCAGTACTTC.

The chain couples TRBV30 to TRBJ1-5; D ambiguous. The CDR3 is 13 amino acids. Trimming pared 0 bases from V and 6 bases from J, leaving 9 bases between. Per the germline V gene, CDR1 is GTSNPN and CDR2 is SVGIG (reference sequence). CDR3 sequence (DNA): TGTGCCTGGAGTGTAAAGGAGGGTCAGCCCCAGCATTTT. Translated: CAWSVKEGQPQHF.

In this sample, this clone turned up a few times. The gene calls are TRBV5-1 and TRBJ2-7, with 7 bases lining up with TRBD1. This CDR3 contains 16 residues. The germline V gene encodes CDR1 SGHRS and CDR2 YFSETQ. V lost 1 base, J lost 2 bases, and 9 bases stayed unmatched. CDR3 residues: CASSLIEQGPPYEQYF. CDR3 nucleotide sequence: TGCGCCAGCAGCTTGATTGAACAGGGGCCTCCCTACGAGCAGTACTTC. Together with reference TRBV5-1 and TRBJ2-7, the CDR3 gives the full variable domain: KAGVTQTPRYLIKTRGQQVTLSCSPISGHRSVSWYQQTPGQGLQFLFEYFSETQRNKGNFPGRFSGRQFSNSRSEMNVSTLELGDSALYLCASSLIEQGPPYEQYFGPGTRLTVT.

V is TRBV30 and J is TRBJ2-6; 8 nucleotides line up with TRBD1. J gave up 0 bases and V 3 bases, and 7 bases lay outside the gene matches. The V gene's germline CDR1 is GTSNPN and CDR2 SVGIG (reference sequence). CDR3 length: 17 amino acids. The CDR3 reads CAWSRDRTSSGANVLTF. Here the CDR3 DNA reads TGTGCCTGGAGCCGGGACAGGACAAGCTCTGGGGCCAACGTCCTGACTTTC.